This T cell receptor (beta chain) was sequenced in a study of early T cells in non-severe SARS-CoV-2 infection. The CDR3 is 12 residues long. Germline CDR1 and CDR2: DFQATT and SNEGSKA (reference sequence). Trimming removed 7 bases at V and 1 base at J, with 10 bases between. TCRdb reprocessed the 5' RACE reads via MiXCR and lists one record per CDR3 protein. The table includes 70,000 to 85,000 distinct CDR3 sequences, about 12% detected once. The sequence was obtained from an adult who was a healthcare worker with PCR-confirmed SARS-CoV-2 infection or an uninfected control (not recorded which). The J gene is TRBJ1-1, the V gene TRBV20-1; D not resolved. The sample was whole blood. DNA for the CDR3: TGCAGTGTATATTCGGAGAACACTGAAGCTTTCTTT. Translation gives CSVYSENTEAFF.